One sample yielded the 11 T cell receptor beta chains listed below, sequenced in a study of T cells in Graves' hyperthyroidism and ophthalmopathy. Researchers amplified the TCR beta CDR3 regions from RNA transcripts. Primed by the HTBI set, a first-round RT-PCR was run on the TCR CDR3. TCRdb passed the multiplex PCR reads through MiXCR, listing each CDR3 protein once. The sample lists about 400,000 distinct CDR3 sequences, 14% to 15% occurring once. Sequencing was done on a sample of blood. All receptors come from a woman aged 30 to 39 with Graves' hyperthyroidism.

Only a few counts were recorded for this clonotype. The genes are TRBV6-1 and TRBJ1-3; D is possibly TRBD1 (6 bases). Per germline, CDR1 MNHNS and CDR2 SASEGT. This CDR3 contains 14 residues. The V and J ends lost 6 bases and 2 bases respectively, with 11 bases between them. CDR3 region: CASRKGGTGNTIYF. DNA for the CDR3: TGTGCCAGCAGAAAGGGGGGGACTGGAAACACCATATATTTT.

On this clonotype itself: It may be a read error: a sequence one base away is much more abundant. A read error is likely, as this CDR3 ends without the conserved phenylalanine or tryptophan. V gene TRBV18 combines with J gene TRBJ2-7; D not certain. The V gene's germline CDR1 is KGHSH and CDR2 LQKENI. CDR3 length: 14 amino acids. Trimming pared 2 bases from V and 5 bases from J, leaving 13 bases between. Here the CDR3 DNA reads TGTGCCAGCTCACCAGGCCGCAGTGCCCACGAGCAGTACCTC. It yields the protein CASSPGRSAHEQYL.

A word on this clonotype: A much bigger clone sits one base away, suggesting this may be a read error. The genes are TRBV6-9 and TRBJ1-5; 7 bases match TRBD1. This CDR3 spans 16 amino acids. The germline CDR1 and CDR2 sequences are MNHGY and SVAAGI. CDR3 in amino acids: CASSYRLRGAAQPQRF. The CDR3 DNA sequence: TGTGCCAGCAGTTACCGTCTCAGGGGGGCGGCACAGCCCCAGCGTTTT.

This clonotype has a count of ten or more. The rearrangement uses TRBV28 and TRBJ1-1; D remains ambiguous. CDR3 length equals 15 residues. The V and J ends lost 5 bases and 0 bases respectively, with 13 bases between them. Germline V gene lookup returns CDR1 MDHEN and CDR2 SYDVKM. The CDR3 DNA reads TGTGCCAGCAGTGACCCCCCGGGGTTGAACACTGAAGCTTTCTTT. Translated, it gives CASSDPPGLNTEAFF. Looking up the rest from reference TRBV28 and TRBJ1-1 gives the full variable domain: DVKVTQSSRYLVKRTGEKVFLECVQDMDHENMFWYRQDPGLGLRLIYFSYDVKMKEKGDIPEGYSVSREKKERFSLILESASTNQTSMYLCASSDPPGLNTEAFFGQGTRLTVV.

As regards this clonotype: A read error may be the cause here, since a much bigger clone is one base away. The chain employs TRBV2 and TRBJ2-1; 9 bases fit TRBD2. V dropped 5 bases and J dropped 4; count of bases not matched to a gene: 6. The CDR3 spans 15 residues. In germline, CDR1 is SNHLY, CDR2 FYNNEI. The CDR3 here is CASSLGTSTYNEQFF. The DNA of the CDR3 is TGTGCCAGCAGTCTCGGGACTAGCACGTACAATGAGCAGTTCTTC. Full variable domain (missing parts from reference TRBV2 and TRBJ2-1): EPEVTQTPSHQVTQMGQEVILRCVPISNHLYFYWYRQILGQKVEFLVSFYNNEISEKSEIFDDQFSVERPDGSNFTLKIRSTKLEDSAMYFCASSLGTSTYNEQFFGPGTRLTVL.

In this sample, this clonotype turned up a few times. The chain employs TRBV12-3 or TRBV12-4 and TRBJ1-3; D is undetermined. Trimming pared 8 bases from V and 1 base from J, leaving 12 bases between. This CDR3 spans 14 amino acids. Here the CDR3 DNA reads TGTGCCAGCGGAGCCAGAGATTCTGGAAACACCATATATTTT. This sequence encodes CASGARDSGNTIYF.

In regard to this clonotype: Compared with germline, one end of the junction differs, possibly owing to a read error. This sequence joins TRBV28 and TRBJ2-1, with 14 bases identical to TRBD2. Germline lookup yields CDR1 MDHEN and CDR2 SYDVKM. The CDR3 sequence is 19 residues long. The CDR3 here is CAGRFRPSTSGRVYNEQFF. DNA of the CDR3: TGCGCCGGCAGATTTAGGCCTTCGACTAGCGGGAGGGTCTACAATGAGCAGTTCTTC.

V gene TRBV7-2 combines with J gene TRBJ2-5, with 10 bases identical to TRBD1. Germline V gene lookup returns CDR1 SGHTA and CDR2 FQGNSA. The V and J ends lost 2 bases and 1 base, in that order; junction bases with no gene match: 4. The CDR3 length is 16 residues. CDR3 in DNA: TGTGCCAGCAGCTTAAGGACAGGGGGGGGCCAAGAGACCCAGTACTTC. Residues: CASSLRTGGGQETQYF.

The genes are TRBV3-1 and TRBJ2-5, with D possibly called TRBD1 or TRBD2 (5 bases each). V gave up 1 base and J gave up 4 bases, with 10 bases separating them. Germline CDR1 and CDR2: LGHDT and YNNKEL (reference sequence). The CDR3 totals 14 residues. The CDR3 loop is CASSQGAGRETQYF. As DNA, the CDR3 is TGTGCCAGCAGCCAAGGGGCAGGGAGAGAGACCCAGTACTTC.

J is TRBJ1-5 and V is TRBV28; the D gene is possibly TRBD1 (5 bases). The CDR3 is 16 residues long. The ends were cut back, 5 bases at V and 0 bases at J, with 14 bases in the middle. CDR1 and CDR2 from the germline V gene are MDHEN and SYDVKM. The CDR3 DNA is TGTGCCAGCAGTGACCGGGACCCATTTAGCAATCAGCCCCAGCATTTT. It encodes CASSDRDPFSNQPQHF.

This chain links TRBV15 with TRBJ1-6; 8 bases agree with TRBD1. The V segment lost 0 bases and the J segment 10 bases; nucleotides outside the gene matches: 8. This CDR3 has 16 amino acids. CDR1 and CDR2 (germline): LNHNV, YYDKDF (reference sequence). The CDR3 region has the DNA TGTGCCACCAGCAGAGATTTGGGGACAGGCCCCTCACCCCTCCACTTT. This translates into CATSRDLGTGPSPLHF.